This T cell receptor beta chain was identified during a study of blood T cell repertoires in COVID-19. The CDR3 covers 13 residues. The V gene's germline CDR1 is LGHDT and CDR2 YNNKEL (reference sequence). The V end lost 7 bases, the J end lost 8 bases, and 14 bases lay between the germline ends. TCRdb's copy holds only in-frame clones and misses some; the assay was immunoSEQ multiplex PCR. Of 150,000 to 200,000 clones listed, 82% are singletons. The chain employs TRBV3-1 (or the pseudogene TRBV3-2) and TRBJ1-4; tentative D call: TRBD1 (5 bases). The origin of this receptor is a woman aged 55-69 years with COVID-19, enrolled during active disease. Sequences were obtained from peripheral blood. For the CDR3, the DNA is TGTGCCAGCATAGGGGTGGAGGGGGAAAAACTGTTTTTT. The encoded protein is CASIGVEGEKLFF.